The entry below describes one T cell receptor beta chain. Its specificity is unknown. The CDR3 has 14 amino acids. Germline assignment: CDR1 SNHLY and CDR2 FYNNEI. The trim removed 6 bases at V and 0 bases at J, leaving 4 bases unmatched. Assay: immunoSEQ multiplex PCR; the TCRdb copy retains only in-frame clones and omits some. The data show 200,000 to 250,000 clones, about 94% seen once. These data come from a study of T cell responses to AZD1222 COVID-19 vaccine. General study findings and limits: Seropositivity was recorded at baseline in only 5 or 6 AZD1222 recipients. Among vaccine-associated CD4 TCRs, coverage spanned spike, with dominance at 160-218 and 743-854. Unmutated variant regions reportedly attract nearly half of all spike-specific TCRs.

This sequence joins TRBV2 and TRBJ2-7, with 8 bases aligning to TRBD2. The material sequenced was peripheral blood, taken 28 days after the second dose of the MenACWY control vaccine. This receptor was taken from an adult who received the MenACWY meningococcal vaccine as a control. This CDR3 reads CASSPLADSYEQYF. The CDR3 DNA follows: TGTGCCAGCAGCCCACTAGCGGACTCCTACGAGCAGTACTTC.